This T cell receptor (beta chain) is drawn from a study of cytomegalovirus exposure and HLA in healthy donors. The PCR was carried out with 60 Vbeta primers and 13 Jbeta primers. Profiling relied on immunoSEQ multiplex PCR, and the TCRdb table lists in-frame clones only, not all of them. The sample comprises about 150,000 clones, 75% to 85% of which are singletons, and around 3.2% rests with the top ten. The CDR3 extends over 16 amino acids. The trim removed 6 bases at V and 3 bases at J, leaving 6 bases unmatched. Germline values: CDR1 ENHRY, CDR2 SYGVKD. The chain is built from TRBV10-3 and TRBJ2-1, with 12 bases matching TRBD2. Sequencing used PBMCs. This TCR was recovered from a human donor in good health. The CDR3 loop is CAIRTSGSSVYNEQFF. The DNA of the CDR3 is TGTGCCATCAGGACTAGCGGGAGCTCTGTCTACAATGAGCAGTTCTTC.